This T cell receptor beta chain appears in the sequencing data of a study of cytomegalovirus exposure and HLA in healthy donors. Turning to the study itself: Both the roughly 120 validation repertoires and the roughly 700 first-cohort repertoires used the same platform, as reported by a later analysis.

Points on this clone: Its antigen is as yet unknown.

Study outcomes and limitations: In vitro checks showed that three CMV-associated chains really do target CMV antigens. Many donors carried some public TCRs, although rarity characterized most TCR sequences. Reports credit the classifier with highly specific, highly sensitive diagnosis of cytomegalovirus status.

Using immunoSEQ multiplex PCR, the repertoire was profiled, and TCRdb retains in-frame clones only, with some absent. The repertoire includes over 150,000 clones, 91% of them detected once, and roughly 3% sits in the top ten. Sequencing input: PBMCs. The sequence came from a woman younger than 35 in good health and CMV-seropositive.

The CDR3 region is CASGRSGRNTEAFF. Here the CDR3 DNA reads TGTGCCAGCGGAAGGAGTGGGAGAAACACTGAAGCTTTCTTT. The chain couples TRBV6-5 to TRBJ1-1; D is undetermined. The CDR3 is 14 residues long. Germline CDR1 and CDR2: MNHEY and SVGAGI. The V gene lost 8 bases and the J gene lost 2 bases, with 15 bases spanning the gap.